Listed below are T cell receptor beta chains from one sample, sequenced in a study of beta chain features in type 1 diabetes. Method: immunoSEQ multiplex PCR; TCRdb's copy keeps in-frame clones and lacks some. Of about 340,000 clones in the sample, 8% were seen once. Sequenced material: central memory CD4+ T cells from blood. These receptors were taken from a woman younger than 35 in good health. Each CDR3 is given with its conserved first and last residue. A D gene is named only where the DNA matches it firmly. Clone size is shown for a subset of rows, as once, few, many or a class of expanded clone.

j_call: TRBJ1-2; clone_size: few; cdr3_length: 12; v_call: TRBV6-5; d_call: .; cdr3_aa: CASSYDDYGYTF; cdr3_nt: TGTGCCAGCAGTTACGACGACTATGGCTACACCTTC
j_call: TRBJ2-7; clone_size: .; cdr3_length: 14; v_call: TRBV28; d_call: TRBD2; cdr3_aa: CASTSTSGNQEQYF; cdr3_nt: TGTGCCAGCACCTCGACTAGCGGGAATCAAGAGCAGTACTTC
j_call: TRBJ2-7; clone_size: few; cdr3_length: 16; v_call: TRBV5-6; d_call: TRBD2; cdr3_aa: CASTSLRGVKFYEQYF; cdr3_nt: TGTGCCAGCACTTCCCTCCGGGGGGTAAAATTCTACGAGCAGTACTTC
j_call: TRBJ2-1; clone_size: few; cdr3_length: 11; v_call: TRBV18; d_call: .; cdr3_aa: CASSQTNEQFF; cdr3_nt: TGTGCCAGCTCGCAGACGAATGAGCAGTTCTTC
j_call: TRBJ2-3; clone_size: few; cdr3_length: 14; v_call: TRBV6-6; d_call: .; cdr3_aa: CASSQPPSTDTQYF; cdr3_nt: TGTGCCAGCAGCCAACCCCCTAGCACAGATACGCAGTATTTT
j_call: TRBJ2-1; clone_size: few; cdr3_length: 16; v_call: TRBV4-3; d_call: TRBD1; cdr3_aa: CASSRAPGQGNNEQFF; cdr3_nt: TGCGCCAGCAGCCGAGCTCCGGGACAGGGAAACAATGAGCAGTTCTTC
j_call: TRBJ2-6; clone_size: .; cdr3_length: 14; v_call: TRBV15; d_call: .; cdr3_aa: CATSRAGRANVLTF; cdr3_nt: TGTGCCACCAGCAGAGCAGGGAGGGCCAACGTCCTGACTTTC
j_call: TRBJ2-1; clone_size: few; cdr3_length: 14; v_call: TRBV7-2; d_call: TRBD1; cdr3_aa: CASSTRTGDNEQFF; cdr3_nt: TGTGCCAGCAGTACAAGGACAGGGGACAATGAGCAGTTCTTC
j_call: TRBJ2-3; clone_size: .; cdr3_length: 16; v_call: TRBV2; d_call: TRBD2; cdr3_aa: CASRRTSGTFTDTQYF; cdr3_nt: TGTGCCAGCAGGAGGACTAGCGGGACTTTCACAGATACGCAGTATTTT
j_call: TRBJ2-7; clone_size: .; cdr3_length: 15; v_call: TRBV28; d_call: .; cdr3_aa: CASSPRGRGTYEQYF; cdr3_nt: TGTGCCAGCAGTCCCAGGGGTAGGGGAACCTACGAGCAGTACTTC
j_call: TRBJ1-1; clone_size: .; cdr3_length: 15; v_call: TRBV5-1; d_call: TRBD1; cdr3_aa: CASSLSGQQNTEAFF; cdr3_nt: TGCGCCAGCAGTCTATCGGGACAGCAGAACACTGAAGCTTTCTTT
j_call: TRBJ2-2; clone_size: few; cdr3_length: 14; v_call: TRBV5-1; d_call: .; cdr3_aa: CASSSDLNTGELFF; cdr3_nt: TGCGCCAGCAGTTCCGACTTAAACACCGGGGAGCTGTTTTTT
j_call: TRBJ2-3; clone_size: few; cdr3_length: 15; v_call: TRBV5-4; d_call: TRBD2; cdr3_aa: CASSFGGRGADTQYF; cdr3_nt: TGTGCCAGCAGCTTTGGCGGGAGAGGGGCAGATACGCAGTATTTT
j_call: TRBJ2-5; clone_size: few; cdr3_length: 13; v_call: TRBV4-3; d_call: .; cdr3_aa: CASSQWRGETQYF; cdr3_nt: TGCGCCAGCAGCCAATGGCGGGGCGAGACCCAGTACTTC
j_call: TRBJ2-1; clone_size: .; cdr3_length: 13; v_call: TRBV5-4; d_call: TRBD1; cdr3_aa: CASSPGQGGEQFF; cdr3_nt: TGTGCCAGCAGCCCGGGACAGGGGGGTGAGCAGTTCTTC
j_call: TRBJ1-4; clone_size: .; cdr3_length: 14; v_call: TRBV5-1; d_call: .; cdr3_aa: CASSLDTINEKLFF; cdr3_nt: TGCGCCAGCAGCTTGGATACCATTAATGAAAAACTGTTTTTT
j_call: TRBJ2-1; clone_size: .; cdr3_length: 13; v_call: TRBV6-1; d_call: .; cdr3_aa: CASSERGPDEQFF; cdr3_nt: TGTGCCAGCAGTGAACGGGGGCCGGATGAGCAGTTCTTC
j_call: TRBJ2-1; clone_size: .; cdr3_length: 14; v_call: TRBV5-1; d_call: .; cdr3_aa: CASSLVDGNNEQFF; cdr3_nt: TGCGCCAGCAGCTTGGTCGACGGGAACAATGAGCAGTTCTTC
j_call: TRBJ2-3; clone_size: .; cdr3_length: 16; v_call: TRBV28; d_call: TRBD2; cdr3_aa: CASKIRGLALTDTQYF; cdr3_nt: TGTGCCAGCAAGATCCGGGGACTAGCACTCACAGATACGCAGTATTTT
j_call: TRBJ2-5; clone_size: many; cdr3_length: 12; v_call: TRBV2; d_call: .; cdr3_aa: CASYGSQETQYF; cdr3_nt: TGTGCCAGCTACGGGTCTCAAGAGACCCAGTACTTC
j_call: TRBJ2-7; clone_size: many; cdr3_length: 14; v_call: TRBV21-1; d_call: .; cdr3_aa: CASSKHRGSYEQYF; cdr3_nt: TGTGCCAGCAGCAAGCACAGGGGATCCTACGAGCAGTACTTC
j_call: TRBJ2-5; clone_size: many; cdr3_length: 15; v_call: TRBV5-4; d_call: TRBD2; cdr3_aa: CAVTGLAASQETQYF; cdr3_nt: TGTGCCGTTACCGGACTAGCGGCATCCCAAGAGACCCAGTACTTC
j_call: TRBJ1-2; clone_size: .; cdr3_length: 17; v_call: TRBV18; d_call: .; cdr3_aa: CASSPGSTQEANYGYTF; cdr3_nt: TGTGCCAGCTCACCGGGATCGACTCAGGAAGCTAACTATGGCTACACCTTC
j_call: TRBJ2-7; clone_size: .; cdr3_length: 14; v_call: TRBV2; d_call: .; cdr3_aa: CASRDQGASYEQYF; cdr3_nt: TGTGCCAGCCGTGACCAGGGTGCCTCCTACGAGCAGTACTTC
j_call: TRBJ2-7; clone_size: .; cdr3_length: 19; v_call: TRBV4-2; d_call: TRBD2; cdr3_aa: CASRRTSSGTSGSSYEQYF; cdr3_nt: TGTGCCAGCAGGCGCACTTCTTCCGGGACTAGCGGGAGCTCCTACGAGCAGTACTTC
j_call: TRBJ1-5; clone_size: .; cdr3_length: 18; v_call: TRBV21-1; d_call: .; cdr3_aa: CASSSRERGTGRNQPQHF; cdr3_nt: TGTGCCAGCAGCTCACGGGAAAGGGGGACAGGGAGGAATCAGCCCCAGCATTTT
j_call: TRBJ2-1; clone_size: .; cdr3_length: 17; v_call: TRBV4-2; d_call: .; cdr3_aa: CASSQEVGLAFHNEQFF; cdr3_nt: TGTGCCAGCAGCCAAGAGGTCGGGCTAGCCTTCCACAATGAGCAGTTCTTC
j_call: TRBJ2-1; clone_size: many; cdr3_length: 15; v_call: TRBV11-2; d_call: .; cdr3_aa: CASSLLRVPYGEQFF; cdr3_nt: TGTGCCAGCAGCCTACTTCGCGTACCGTACGGGGAGCAGTTCTTC
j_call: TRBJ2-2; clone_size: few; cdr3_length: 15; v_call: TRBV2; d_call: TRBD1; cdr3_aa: CASSENRGLAGELFF; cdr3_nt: TGTGCCAGCAGTGAGAACAGGGGGTTGGCCGGGGAGCTGTTTTTT
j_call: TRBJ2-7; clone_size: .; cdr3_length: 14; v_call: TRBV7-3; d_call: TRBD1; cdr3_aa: CASSPRQGSYEQYF; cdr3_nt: TGTGCCAGCAGCCCCCGACAGGGATCCTACGAGCAGTACTTC
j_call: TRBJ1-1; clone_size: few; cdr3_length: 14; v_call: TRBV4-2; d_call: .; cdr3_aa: CASSLFRLNTEAFF; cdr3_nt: TGTGCCAGCAGTCTCTTTAGGCTGAACACTGAAGCTTTCTTT
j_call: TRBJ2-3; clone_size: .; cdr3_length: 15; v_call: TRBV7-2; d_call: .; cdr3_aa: CASSLDRASTDTQYF; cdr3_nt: TGTGCCAGCAGCTTAGACAGGGCCAGCACAGATACGCAGTATTTT
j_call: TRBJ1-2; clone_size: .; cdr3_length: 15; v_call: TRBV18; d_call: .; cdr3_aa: CASSPPGESNYGYTF; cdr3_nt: TGTGCCAGCTCACCACCGGGGGAATCCAACTATGGCTACACCTTC
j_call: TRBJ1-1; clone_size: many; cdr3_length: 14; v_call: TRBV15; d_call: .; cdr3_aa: CATSRDPVNTEAFF; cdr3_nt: TGTGCCACCAGCAGAGATCCGGTGAACACTGAAGCTTTCTTT
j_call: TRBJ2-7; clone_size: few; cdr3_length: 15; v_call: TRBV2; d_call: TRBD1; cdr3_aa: CASSAFTGVSYEQYF; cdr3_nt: TGTGCCAGCAGTGCTTTTACAGGGGTGAGCTACGAGCAGTACTTC
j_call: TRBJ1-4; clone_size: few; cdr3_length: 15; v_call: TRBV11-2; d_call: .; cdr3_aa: CASSIQGATNEKLFF; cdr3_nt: TGTGCCAGCAGCATACAGGGAGCAACTAATGAAAAACTGTTTTTT
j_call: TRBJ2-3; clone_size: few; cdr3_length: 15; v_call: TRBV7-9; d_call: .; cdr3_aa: CASSLGGLGTDTQYF; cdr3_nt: TGTGCCAGCAGCTTAGGGGGGCTTGGCACAGATACGCAGTATTTT
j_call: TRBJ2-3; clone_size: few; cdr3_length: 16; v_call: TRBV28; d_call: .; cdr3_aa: CASRPYRAGLLKTQYF; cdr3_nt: TGTGCCAGCAGACCGTACCGCGCGGGACTCCTGAAGACGCAGTATTTT
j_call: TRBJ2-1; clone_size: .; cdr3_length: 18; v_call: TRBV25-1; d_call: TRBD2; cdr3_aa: CASNGFSADGRVNNEQFF; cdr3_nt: TGTGCCAGCAATGGGTTCAGTGCGGACGGGAGGGTCAACAATGAGCAGTTCTTC
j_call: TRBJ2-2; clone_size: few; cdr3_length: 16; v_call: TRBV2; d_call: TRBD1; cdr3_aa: CASSSRQGPITGELFF; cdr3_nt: TGTGCCAGCAGCTCAAGACAGGGTCCCATCACCGGGGAGCTGTTTTTT
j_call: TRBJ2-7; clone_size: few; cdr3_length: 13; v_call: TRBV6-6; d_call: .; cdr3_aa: CAMSGGDGYEQYF; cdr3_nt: TGTGCCATGTCTGGGGGAGACGGTTACGAGCAGTACTTC
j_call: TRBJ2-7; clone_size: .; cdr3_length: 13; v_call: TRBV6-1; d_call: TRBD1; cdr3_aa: CASSWDSSYEQYF; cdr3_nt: TGTGCCAGCAGTTGGGACAGCTCCTACGAGCAGTACTTC